This T cell receptor beta chain is drawn from a study of CD8 T cells in ankylosing spondylitis. TCRdb redid the calling of the 5' RACE reads with MiXCR, one entry per CDR3 protein. This table has 350,000 or so distinct CDR3 sequences, around a tenth appearing once. After removal of 3 bases from V and 6 bases from J, the junction contained 9 bases not matched to a gene. CDR3 size: 15 residues. Germline V CDR1 and CDR2: SGHRS, YFSETQ. Sequencing was performed on blood, either unsorted or a sorted T cell fraction (not recorded which). V and J are TRBV5-1 and TRBJ2-4; TRBD1 matches at 7 bases. The receptor comes from a female donor with ankylosing spondylitis or in good health (not recorded which). CDR3 protein: CASSSEGTVRNIQYF. The CDR3 DNA reads TGCGCCAGCAGCTCAGAGGGGACAGTGAGAAACATTCAGTACTTC.